One sample yielded the 26 T cell receptor beta chains listed below, sequenced in a study of T cells after yellow fever vaccination. TCRdb reprocessed the 5' RACE reads via MiXCR and lists one record per CDR3 protein. The sample has over 250,000 distinct CDR3 sequences, about 5.2% seen once. The specimen comprised CD4+ T cells sorted from PBMCs, sampled on the day of the yellow fever booster vaccination. The receptor set was obtained from a young man who received the YFV17D yellow fever vaccine.

There are a few counts of this clonotype. The genes are TRBV11-2 and TRBJ1-5; D is unresolved. The ends were cut back, 1 base at V and 6 bases at J, with 10 bases in the middle. The CDR3 contains 14 residues. CDR1 and CDR2 from the germline V gene are SGHAT and FQNNGV. This chain's CDR3 is CASSLGAAPQPQHF. In nucleotides, the CDR3 is TGTGCCAGCAGCTTAGGCGCCGCGCCTCAGCCCCAGCATTTT.

This clonotype was counted between two and nine times. The chain links TRBV5-1 to TRBJ2-1, with 8 positions matching TRBD1. This CDR3 is 16 amino acids long. Germline assignment: CDR1 SGHRS and CDR2 YFSETQ. V lost 1 base and J lost 5; bases outside the gene matches: 8. The CDR3 DNA is TGCGCCAGCAGCTTGATCAGGCTGGGACAGGACAATGAGCAGTTCTTC. Encoded protein: CASSLIRLGQDNEQFF.

V gene TRBV20-1 combines with J gene TRBJ2-5; TRBD1 agrees at 7 bases. This CDR3 contains 14 residues. V shed 6 bases, J shed 7 bases, and the junction held 14 bases outside the gene matches. Germline V gives CDR1 DFQATT, CDR2 SNEGSKA (reference sequence). Here the CDR3 reads CSASDRQGRVTQYF. CDR3 nucleotides: TGCAGTGCCTCTGACCGACAGGGACGGGTGACCCAGTACTTC.

This clonotype was seen ten or more times. This chain connects TRBV4-3 to TRBJ2-6; TRBD2 is a possible D gene (5 bases). CDR3 size: 17 residues. Per germline, CDR1 LGHNA and CDR2 YSLEER. Trimming took off 0 bases at V and 0 bases at J, with 9 bases between the two ends. CDR3 nucleotides: TGCGCCAGCAGCCAAGATGTGGACTTCTCTGGGGCCAACGTCCTGACTTTC. Its protein product is CASSQDVDFSGANVLTF.

The V gene is TRBV6-1, the J gene TRBJ2-1; 8 nucleotides agree with TRBD2. This CDR3 is built from 15 residues. CDR1 MNHNS and CDR2 SASEGT come from the germline V gene. The V segment lost 6 bases and the J segment 7 bases; nucleotides outside the gene matches: 11. This chain's CDR3 is CASSRAGLGTNEQFF. CDR3 nucleotides: TGTGCCAGCAGCAGAGCGGGACTAGGAACGAATGAGCAGTTCTTC.

This clonotype was found a few times. The chain employs TRBV5-1 and TRBJ2-2; no reliable D call. In germline, CDR1 is SGHRS, CDR2 YFSETQ. This CDR3 is 12 amino acids long. Trimming removed 5 bases from V and 4 bases from J, with 6 bases in between. This CDR3 reads CASRYSTGELFF. Written as DNA, the CDR3 is TGCGCCAGCAGGTACAGCACCGGGGAGCTGTTTTTT. The full variable domain, its missing parts supplied by reference TRBV5-1 and TRBJ2-2, is KAGVTQTPRYLIKTRGQQVTLSCSPISGHRSVSWYQQTPGQGLQFLFEYFSETQRNKGNFPGRFSGRQFSNSRSEMNVSTLELGDSALYLCASRYSTGELFFGEGSRLTVL.

This clonotype appeared a few times. The CDR3 coding sequence is TGTGCCAGCAGCGAGACAGGGAAGACAGATACGCAGTATTTT. Translating it yields CASSETGKTDTQYF. This chain joins TRBV7-2 and TRBJ2-3; 7 nucleotides agree with TRBD1. Looked up from germline, CDR1 is SGHTA and CDR2 is FQGNSA. This CDR3 comprises 14 residues. V was pared by 5 bases and J by 3 bases, with 5 bases of the junction left unmatched. Full variable domain (rest looked up from reference TRBV7-2 and TRBJ2-3): GAGVSQSPSNKVTEKGKDVELRCDPISGHTALYWYRQSLGQGLEFLIYFQGNSAPDKSGLPSDRFSAERTGGSVSTLTIQRTQQEDSAVYLCASSETGKTDTQYFGPGTRLTVL.

The CDR3: CASSSGGLDYGYTF. The CDR3 nucleotides are TGCGCCAGCAGTTCGGGGGGGCTGGACTATGGCTACACCTTC. This chain links TRBV5-1 with TRBJ1-2; possible D gene TRBD1, 6 bases. The V end was cut by 5 bases, the J end by 3 bases, with 14 bases between. The CDR3 sequence is 14 residues long. Germline CDR1 reads SGHRS; CDR2 reads YFSETQ.

CDR3 protein: CASSLQGTSYEQYF. Here the CDR3 DNA reads TGTGCCAGCAGCTTACAGGGGACGTCCTACGAGCAGTACTTC. This chain joins TRBV7-2 and TRBJ2-7; D possibly corresponds to TRBD1 (6 bases). The CDR3 is 14 residues long. Germline assignment: CDR1 SGHTA and CDR2 FQGNSA. V lost 2 bases to trimming and J lost 1 base, with 9 bases between them.

This rearrangement joins TRBV20-1 to TRBJ2-5; D possibly corresponds to TRBD1 (6 bases). Germline CDR1 is DFQATT and CDR2 is SNEGSKA (reference sequence). Trimming took 4 bases from V and 3 from J, leaving 9 bases between them. The CDR3 runs to 12 residues. CDR3 DNA: TGCAGTGCTAATGGGGGCGAAGAGACCCAGTACTTC. Translated: CSANGGEETQYF.

This clonotype showed up just a few times. The V gene is TRBV19, the J gene TRBJ2-5; TRBD1 agrees at 9 bases. The V gene's germline CDR1 is LNHDA and CDR2 SQIVND (reference sequence). The CDR3 length is 14 residues. Trimming at V came to 6 bases and at J to 2 bases, leaving 4 bases not matched to a gene. Written as DNA, the CDR3 is TGTGCCAGTAGGGACAGGGGAGGTCAAGAGACCCAGTACTTC. It codes for CASRDRGGQETQYF.

This clonotype has more than one count but fewer than ten. The chain links TRBV12-3 or TRBV12-4 to TRBJ1-3; TRBD1 matches 7 bases. CDR3 length: 15 residues. V dropped 5 bases and J dropped 8; count of bases not matched to a gene: 12. The CDR3 sequence: CASSPGGFSSYTIYF. The CDR3 DNA is TGTGCCAGCAGTCCAGGGGGGTTTTCCTCCTACACCATATATTTT.

The CDR3 spells CASSPQATNYGYTF. CDR3 coding DNA: TGTGCCAGCAGCCCACAGGCGACTAACTATGGCTACACCTTC. The genes are TRBV6-5 and TRBJ1-2; tentative D call: TRBD1 (5 bases). Trimming removed 6 bases at V and 0 bases at J, with 11 bases between. This CDR3 contains 14 residues. Germline-derived CDR1 and CDR2 are MNHEY and SVGAGI.

The sample holds a few counts of this clonotype. The chain has TRBV5-1 and TRBJ2-3; 8 nucleotides agree with TRBD2. J gave up 2 bases and V 0 bases, and 5 bases lay outside the gene matches. The CDR3 extends over 16 amino acids. Germline loops: CDR1 SGHRS, CDR2 YFSETQ. CDR3 region: CASSLGRGAYTDTQYF. The CDR3 DNA reads as TGCGCCAGCAGCTTGGGGCGGGGGGCCTACACAGATACGCAGTATTTT.

This clonotype was detected many times. V is TRBV9 and J is TRBJ2-1; D possibly uses TRBD1 or TRBD2 (7 bases each). The CDR3 length is 16 residues. V dropped 4 bases and J dropped 7 bases, with 21 bases sitting between them. CDR1 and CDR2 (germline): SGDLS, YYNGEE. CDR3 in DNA: TGTGCCAGCAGCTCCCGCGGGGGACAGCTAGGAAATGAGCAGTTCTTC. It specifies CASSSRGGQLGNEQFF.

The chain combines TRBV19 with TRBJ1-3; D might be TRBD1 (6 bases). Germline assignment: CDR1 LNHDA and CDR2 SQIVND (reference sequence). The CDR3 is made up of 15 amino acids. The V end was cut by 6 bases, the J end by 0 bases, with 12 bases between. The CDR3 coding sequence is TGTGCCAGTAGGGACGGGACACTCTCTGGAAACACCATATATTTT. Protein sequence: CASRDGTLSGNTIYF.

This clonotype was detected a few times. This chain uses TRBV9 with TRBJ2-3; D remains ambiguous. The V gene's germline CDR1 is SGDLS and CDR2 YYNGEE. The germline V and J ends were trimmed by 0 bases and 0 bases, with 11 bases remaining between them. CDR3 size: 16 residues. The CDR3 is CASSVGSGSSTDTQYF. The CDR3 region has the DNA TGTGCCAGCAGCGTAGGGAGTGGTTCGAGCACAGATACGCAGTATTTT.

This clonotype showed up just a few times. J is TRBJ1-1 and V is TRBV10-3, with D possibly matching TRBD1 (5 bases). Germline CDR1 ENHRY, CDR2 SYGVKD. Trimming shortened V by 1 base and J by 4 bases, and 13 bases separated the two germline ends. This CDR3 is 15 amino acids long. In DNA form, the CDR3 reads TGTGCCATCAGTGAGTATGGGGCTGAGGTCACTGAAGCTTTCTTT. It codes for CAISEYGAEVTEAFF.

This clonotype was recorded many times. The chain carries TRBV20-1 and TRBJ1-1, with 7 bases aligning to TRBD1. Germline V lookup: CDR1 DFQATT, CDR2 SNEGSKA (reference sequence). The CDR3 length is 14 residues. V dropped 4 bases and J dropped 4; count of bases not matched to a gene: 9. Here the CDR3 reads CSATQGWLGTEAFF. The CDR3 DNA follows: TGCAGTGCTACACAGGGGTGGCTGGGCACTGAAGCTTTCTTT.

There are a few counts of this clonotype. This sequence joins TRBV5-1 and TRBJ1-4; unclear D gene. Trimming shortened V by 1 base and J by 7 bases, and 20 bases separated the two germline ends. The CDR3 contains 17 residues. CDR1 and CDR2 (germline): SGHRS, YFSETQ. The CDR3 nucleotides are TGCGCCAGCAGCTTGCAAGCGCCGTCGGCGCTAGGTGAAAAACTGTTTTTT. Protein: CASSLQAPSALGEKLFF.

This clonotype has more than one count but fewer than ten. The chain joins TRBV3-1 to TRBJ2-5, with TRBD1 as a possible D gene (6 bases). V lost 0 bases and J 10 bases, leaving 12 bases between the germline ends. CDR1 and CDR2 from the germline V gene are LGHDT and YNNKEL (reference sequence). CDR3 length equals 13 residues. As DNA, the CDR3 is TGTGCCAGCAGCCAAGATCGGCAGGGGATCCAGTACTTC. It is translated as CASSQDRQGIQYF.

V and J are TRBV6-6 and TRBJ1-2; 9 bases match TRBD1. V lost 8 bases to trimming and J lost 5 bases; unmatched junction nucleotides: 9. Per the germline V gene, CDR1 is MNHNY and CDR2 is SVGAGI (reference sequence). This CDR3 has 14 amino acids. The chain's CDR3 is CASREQGAKYGYTF. CDR3 in DNA: TGTGCCAGCCGAGAACAGGGGGCGAAATATGGCTACACCTTC.

This clonotype was observed a handful of times. The chain combines TRBV2 with TRBJ1-2, with D perhaps matching TRBD1 (5 bases). This CDR3 has 13 residues. In germline, CDR1 is SNHLY, CDR2 FYNNEI. V gave up 7 bases and J gave up 3 bases, with 12 bases separating them. This CDR3 reads CASIEGRDYGYTF. The CDR3 coding sequence is TGTGCCAGCATCGAGGGGAGGGACTATGGCTACACCTTC. Combining the CDR3 with reference TRBV2 and TRBJ1-2 gives the whole variable domain EPEVTQTPSHQVTQMGQEVILRCVPISNHLYFYWYRQILGQKVEFLVSFYNNEISEKSEIFDDQFSVERPDGSNFTLKIRSTKLEDSAMYFCASIEGRDYGYTFGSGTRLTVV.

J is TRBJ2-7 and V is TRBV2; 7 bases align to TRBD1. This CDR3 comprises 12 residues. The germline gives CDR1 SNHLY, CDR2 FYNNEI. With 6 bases clipped from V and 3 bases from J, the junction kept 2 bases outside the gene matches. CDR3 sequence: CASRWDSYEQYV. Written as DNA, the CDR3 is TGTGCCAGCAGATGGGACAGCTACGAGCAGTACGTC.

This clonotype was picked up many times. The V gene is TRBV7-3, the J gene TRBJ2-3; D ambiguous. Per germline, CDR1 SGHTA and CDR2 FQGTGA. CDR3 size: 13 residues. The V gene lost 5 bases and the J gene lost 4 bases, with 10 bases spanning the gap. The CDR3 DNA sequence: TGTGCCAGCAGCCCCGTTAGGGCAGATACGCAGTATTTT. Its translation is CASSPVRADTQYF.

Only a few counts were recorded for this clonotype. V usage is TRBV4-3 and J usage is TRBJ2-1, with D possibly being TRBD2 (7 bases). The germline CDR1 and CDR2 sequences are LGHNA and YSLEER. The CDR3 extends over 15 amino acids. Trimming cost V 2 bases and J 5 bases, with 13 bases left between them. The CDR3 DNA sequence: TGCGCCAGCAGCCAACGGGGGGCGATAGACAATGAGCAGTTCTTC. This translates into CASSQRGAIDNEQFF.